This entry lists 14 T cell receptor beta chains sequenced from one sample in a study of blood T cell repertoires in COVID-19 (dated by TCRdb to about 2020). Library method: the immunoSEQ multiplex PCR assay. TCRdb re-hosts the immuneACCESS table, in-frame sequences only. Its copies lack some clones; in the studies checked, an unresolved V gene accounts for under half of them, and the cause for the rest is not known. This sample has roughly 250,000 clones in its table, and more than 85% of those were observed once. The top ten clones comprise around 0.84% of the sample. The sequenced sample consisted of peripheral blood. The receptors shown here come from a man younger than 45 with acute or convalescent COVID-19.

This clone came up once. V gene TRBV20-1 combines with J gene TRBJ2-3; 7 nucleotides match TRBD2. J was trimmed by 2 bases and V by 3 bases; bases with no gene match: 8. This CDR3 contains 15 residues. Germline V gene sequence: CDR1 DFQATT, CDR2 SNEGSKA (reference sequence). The CDR3 DNA follows: TGCAGTGCTAGTCCCGCTAGCGGATTCACAGATACGCAGTATTTT. This sequence encodes CSASPASGFTDTQYF.

The rearrangement joins TRBV6-2 or TRBV6-3 to TRBJ1-2; 10 bases line up with TRBD1. The length of the CDR3 is 15 residues. Trimming at V came to 6 bases and at J to 2 bases, leaving 6 bases not matched to a gene. Germline CDR1 reads MNHEY; CDR2 reads SVGEGT. The CDR3 bases are TGTGCCAGCAGCCCCATGACAGGGGGCAACTATGGCTACACCTTC. Residues: CASSPMTGGNYGYTF.

The gene calls are TRBV30 and TRBJ2-3; D call uncertain. The V and J ends lost 5 bases and 4 bases respectively, with 10 bases between them. CDR3 length: 12 amino acids. Germline V CDR1 and CDR2: GTSNPN, SVGIG (reference sequence). The CDR3 spells CAWGGAPDTQYF. In DNA, the CDR3 is TGTGCCTGGGGCGGAGCCCCAGATACGCAGTATTTT.

The V gene is TRBV4-2, the J gene TRBJ2-5; weak D call: TRBD2 (6 bases). The CDR3 consists of 17 residues. Trimming removed 0 bases at V and 5 bases at J, with 19 bases between. The germline V gene encodes CDR1 LGHNA and CDR2 YNFKEQ. CDR3 DNA sequence: TGTGCCAGCAGCCAAGATCTAACTAGCTATGGGGTCGAGACCCAGTACTTC. Amino acids: CASSQDLTSYGVETQYF.

The V call is TRBV7-9, the J call TRBJ2-1; 12 nucleotides line up with TRBD2. Trimming at V came to 1 base and at J to 7 bases, leaving 5 bases not matched to a gene. Germline CDR1 SEHNR, CDR2 FQNEAQ (reference sequence). The CDR3 has 16 amino acids. CDR3 loop: CASSLGPTSGSNEQFF. CDR3 in DNA: TGTGCCAGCAGCTTAGGTCCGACTAGCGGGAGTAATGAGCAGTTCTTC.

A single count supports this clone. The gene calls are TRBV6-5 and TRBJ2-1; 8 positions agree with TRBD1. The CDR3 sequence is 13 residues long. Germline V gives CDR1 MNHEY, CDR2 SVGAGI. With 7 bases clipped from V and 6 bases from J, the junction kept 5 bases outside the gene matches. In DNA, the CDR3 is TGTGCCAGCATGATTGACAGGGGCAATGAGCAGTTCTTC. Translating it yields CASMIDRGNEQFF.

This chain joins TRBV5-1 and TRBJ1-4, with 10 bases lining up with TRBD1. The trim removed 0 bases at V and 5 bases at J, leaving 7 bases unmatched. The germline V gene encodes CDR1 SGHRS and CDR2 YFSETQ. CDR3 length equals 17 residues. The CDR3 nucleotides are TGCGCCAGCAGCTTGGCAGGGACAGGGGCTGGGAATGAAAAACTGTTTTTT. Translation gives CASSLAGTGAGNEKLFF.

The chain couples TRBV3-1 (or the pseudogene TRBV3-2) to TRBJ2-1; the D gene is possibly TRBD2 (6 bases). The CDR3 is 16 amino acids. The V gene's germline CDR1 is LGHDT and CDR2 YNNKEL (reference sequence). V lost 2 bases and J lost 2, with 13 bases in between. The CDR3 reads CASSQIPGGAYNEQFF. CDR3 in DNA: TGTGCCAGCAGCCAAATTCCCGGAGGGGCCTACAATGAGCAGTTCTTC.

The CDR3 protein is CASSLRETTSPLHF. CDR3 DNA sequence: TGTGCCAGCAGTTTACGGGAAACTACTTCACCCCTCCACTTT. The gene calls are TRBV27 and TRBJ1-6, with D hard to call. The germline V gene has CDR1 MNHEY and CDR2 SMNVEV (reference sequence). V was pared by 2 bases and J by 9 bases, with 11 bases between. The CDR3 extends over 14 amino acids.

The CDR3 sequence is CASSKRTVRRAFF. CDR3 bases: TGTGCCAGCAGCAAACGGACAGTTAGGCGAGCTTTCTTT. The rearrangement links TRBV6-5 to TRBJ1-1, with D possibly matching TRBD1 (6 bases). Trimming took 6 bases from V and 10 from J, leaving 18 bases between them. The length of the CDR3 is 13 residues. Germline values: CDR1 MNHEY, CDR2 SVGAGI.

V and J are TRBV2 and TRBJ1-1, with D tentatively TRBD1 (6 bases). Germline values: CDR1 SNHLY, CDR2 FYNNEI. The CDR3 is 17 amino acids. Trimming left V 6 bases short and J 0 bases short, with 20 bases between. The CDR3 region is CASRESGMGAMNTEAFF. In DNA form, the CDR3 reads TGTGCCAGCAGAGAAAGCGGGATGGGGGCAATGAACACTGAAGCTTTCTTT.

V usage is TRBV7-9 and J usage is TRBJ2-5, with D possibly TRBD2 on 6 matching bases. The CDR3 contains 14 residues. Trimming removed 5 bases at V and 5 bases at J, with 15 bases between. Germline values: CDR1 SEHNR, CDR2 FQNEAQ (reference sequence). CDR3 residues: CASSARGGKETQYF. CDR3 in DNA: TGTGCCAGCAGCGCCCGTGGGGGGAAGGAGACCCAGTACTTC.

This sequence joins TRBV19 and TRBJ1-1, with 8 bases aligning to TRBD1. Germline values: CDR1 LNHDA, CDR2 SQIVND (reference sequence). The junction had 10 bases not matched to a gene; V was cut back by 5 bases and J by 5 bases. CDR3 length: 15 amino acids. DNA of the CDR3: TGTGCCAGTAGTCTTCGGACAGGGCTTGGGACTGAAGCTTTCTTT. Translated, it gives CASSLRTGLGTEAFF.

This clone showed up just a few times. CDR3 in amino acids: CASNVGGGPGYTF. In DNA, the CDR3 is TGTGCCAGCAACGTTGGGGGGGGCCCTGGCTACACCTTC. The genes are TRBV18 and TRBJ1-2; possible D gene TRBD1, 6 bases. CDR1 and CDR2 (germline): KGHSH, LQKENI. The CDR3 spans 13 residues. Trimming removed 8 bases at V and 7 bases at J, with 17 bases between.